One TCR beta chain is described in this entry. Its matching antigen is unknown. The data were obtained in a study of monozygotic twins with inflammatory bowel disease. Added by template switching were UMIs that each held a 6-nucleotide sample barcode. TCRdb reprocessed the 5' RACE reads and keeps a single row for each CDR3 protein, giving no DNA. Seen in this sample are tens of thousands of distinct CDR3 sequences; the ten most common clones hold about 8%. Study results and limitations: No detectable difference in repertoire similarity separated concordant from discordant twins, possibly as a result of limited power. Separate T cell subtypes could not be resolved from one another.

This CDR3 is 14 amino acids long. Germline V gene data show CDR1 as KGHSH and CDR2 as LQKENI. Sequenced sample: blood. The chain employs TRBV18 and TRBJ2-4. The clonotype comes from a human donor with ulcerative colitis or Crohn's disease, or a healthy co-twin of an affected twin (not recorded which). CDR3: CASSPSGGDNIQYF.